The entry below describes one TCR beta chain. Its antigen is currently unknown. This PCR relied on a set of 60 Vbeta primers and 13 Jbeta primers. Clones were sequenced by immunoSEQ multiplex PCR, and TCRdb holds only the in-frame ones, with some missing. Of approximately 150,000 clones in the sample, roughly 80% are singletons; the top ten hold 3.5% to 4.5%. This sample is drawn from a study of cytomegalovirus exposure and HLA in healthy donors. The study, taken as a whole, reports: A later analysis reportedly found that, within productive TCRs, an Asian-associated ancestry cluster had fewer N-insertions than the mean observed across the approximately 700 donors. A later analysis linked 15,000 to 20,000 TCR beta sequences to HLA alleles at 0.05 false discovery rate. Later genetic work tied a missense DCLRE1C variant to beta-chain V and J trimming. An analysis that came later showed most CMV-associated TCR beta chains appearing HLA-restricted.

From germline, CDR1 is SNHLY and CDR2 FYNNEI. CDR3 length: 15 residues. Trimming took off 7 bases at V and 1 base at J, with 17 bases between the two ends. This clonotype originated in a man aged 30-40 years in good health and CMV-seropositive. The rearrangement uses TRBV2 and TRBJ2-7, with a weak D call TRBD1 (6 bases). The sequencing input was PBMCs. CDR3 loop: CASKLGRQESYEQYF. CDR3 nucleotide sequence: TGTGCCAGCAAGTTGGGGAGACAGGAGTCCTACGAGCAGTACTTC.